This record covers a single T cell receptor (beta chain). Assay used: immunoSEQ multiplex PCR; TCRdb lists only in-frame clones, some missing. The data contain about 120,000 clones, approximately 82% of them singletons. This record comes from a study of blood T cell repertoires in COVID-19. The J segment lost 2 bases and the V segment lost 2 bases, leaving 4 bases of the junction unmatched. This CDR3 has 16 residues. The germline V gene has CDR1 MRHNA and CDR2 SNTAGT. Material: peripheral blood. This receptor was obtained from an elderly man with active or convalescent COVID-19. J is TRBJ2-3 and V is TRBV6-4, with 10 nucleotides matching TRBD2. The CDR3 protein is CASSDGLAGDTDTQYF. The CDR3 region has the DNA TGTGCCAGCAGTGACGGGCTAGCGGGGGACACAGATACGCAGTATTTT.